A selection of T cell receptor beta chains follows, all from one sample in a study of vaccination effects on CD4 cells after COVID-19. The repertoire was sequenced with immunoSEQ multiplex PCR; TCRdb's copy has only in-frame clones and lacks some. The top ten hold about a sixth of the sample, which has 14,000 or so clones, 80% seen once. Which antigens these TCRs recognize remains unknown. The sample here was CD4+ T cells from PBMCs cultured with SARS-CoV-2 spike peptides, taken after COVID-19 vaccination. The source of these receptors is a human donor who had a prior SARS-CoV-2 infection. Each CDR3 is given with its conserved first and last residue. D genes are given only for firm matches.

>TRBV4-2|TRBJ2-5|-
CASSQGTAKETQYF
>TRBV5-1|TRBJ2-5|TRBD1
CASSPGQGRSETQYF
>TRBV4-2|TRBJ2-7|TRBD2
CASSPLAGGPYEQYF
>TRBV3-1/TRBV3-2|TRBJ1-1|-
CASSKLGVEAFF
>TRBV7-3|TRBJ2-2|TRBD1
CASSRDRDRLFF
>TRBV11-1|TRBJ2-1|-
CASSGGHEQFF
>TRBV19|TRBJ1-2|-
CASSMGRINYGYTF
>TRBV7-9|TRBJ1-1|TRBD1
CASSPGQGVAFF
>TRBV11-3|TRBJ1-1|TRBD1
CASSPTGAPATEAFF
>TRBV5-6|TRBJ2-5|TRBD2
CASSHGLAGGPQETQYF
>TRBV5-1|TRBJ2-7|-
CASSLSRVGNEQYF
>TRBV7-2|TRBJ2-2|TRBD2
CASSYQSGAGTGELFF
>TRBV7-3|TRBJ2-3|-
CASSLTLGAPDTQYF
>TRBV7-2|TRBJ1-1|-
CASSLVFPKDTEAFF
>TRBV4-2|TRBJ2-2|TRBD2
CAAGRPSGRNTGELFF
>TRBV10-3|TRBJ1-5|TRBD1
CAISEDRGLGSNQPQHF
>TRBV12-3/TRBV12-4|TRBJ2-5|-
CASSFGSQETQYF
>TRBV28|TRBJ1-6|-
CASSKPAGPYNSPLHF
>TRBV6-5|TRBJ2-1|TRBD2
CASSYSPGLAVNEQFF
>TRBV7-9|TRBJ2-7|TRBD2
CASSSGRIYEQYF
>TRBV15|TRBJ1-1|-
CATSRKPGAEAFF
>TRBV2|TRBJ2-5|-
CASRYLETQYF
>TRBV2|TRBJ2-1|TRBD2
CASEPAGTSGVQGFF
>TRBV7-9|TRBJ2-7|-
CASSLDKVREAEQYF
>TRBV20-1|TRBJ2-3|-
CSASTPRYGSWTDTQYF
>TRBV18|TRBJ2-7|TRBD1
CASSPLDRSSYEQYF
>TRBV18|TRBJ2-1|TRBD1
CASSLNRQGFSYNEQFF
>TRBV6-2/TRBV6-3|TRBJ2-1|-
CASTYHDKGNEQFF
>TRBV18|TRBJ2-6|TRBD2
CASSPWASGSSGANVLTF
>TRBV7-3|TRBJ2-1|TRBD2
CASQARGGMGQRQFF
>TRBV6-5|TRBJ2-7|TRBD1
CASNTGGRPYEQYF
>TRBV10-1|TRBJ2-4|TRBD2
CASSGTSISIQYF
>TRBV10-3|TRBJ1-1|TRBD1
CAIFIGTGGRAEAFF
>TRBV11-2|TRBJ2-1|TRBD2
CASSLGTSGGYNEQFF
>TRBV9|TRBJ2-7|-
CASSVAPGRTYEQYF
>TRBV7-3|TRBJ2-5|-
CASSLGYRGSGETQYF
>TRBV19|TRBJ2-5|-
CASSYRAQETQYF
>TRBV19|TRBJ2-7|-
CASSLTGFGEQYF
>TRBV6-6|TRBJ2-2|-
CASRPRRDTGELFF
>TRBV7-9|TRBJ1-2|TRBD1
CASSLDRGWYGYTF
>TRBV5-4|TRBJ2-5|-
CASSLASVRYQETQYF
>TRBV5-8|TRBJ1-1|-
CASSLQDRESEAFF
>TRBV4-2|TRBJ1-4|-
CASSASYGTPYEKLFF
>TRBV6-6|TRBJ1-1|-
CASSYSGLVAFF
>TRBV7-2|TRBJ1-2|-
CASSHIYNRQTNYGYTF
>TRBV11-3|TRBJ2-2|TRBD1
CASSPLGQGSTGELFF
>TRBV9|TRBJ2-5|TRBD2
CASSPRLAGVQETQYF
>TRBV6-5|TRBJ2-7|-
CASRGVADSYEQYF
>TRBV5-1|TRBJ1-1|-
CASSFGMNTEAFF
>TRBV5-1|TRBJ1-1|-
CASRGQGKAAFF
>TRBV5-1|TRBJ2-3|TRBD2
CASSLLTSGSSDTQYF
>TRBV18|TRBJ2-3|TRBD2
CASSPIPLAGVNTDTQYF
>TRBV5-4|TRBJ1-6|-
CASSLGAGQTNSPLHF
>TRBV19|TRBJ2-6|-
CASSVHEGSGANVLTF
>TRBV19|TRBJ2-3|TRBD2
CASSIIRAGGRADTQYF
>TRBV11-3|TRBJ2-1|-
CASSSDPTSHEQFF
>TRBV7-8|TRBJ2-3|-
CASSLERSGVRSTDTQYF
>TRBV20-1|TRBJ2-7|-
CSASVSSYEQYF
>TRBV7-2|TRBJ1-5|-
CASSLAPTSPQGRSNQPQHF
>TRBV19|TRBJ2-1|-
CASSIGGSLYNEQFF